This T cell receptor beta chain emerged from a study of shared clonotypes between healthy human individuals. Study overall: Contributing individuals were a couple of females and a few males aged 18 to 49.

The healthy adult donors were HIV-negative and reported no recent acute infections or vaccinations. Per germline, CDR1 SGHTA and CDR2 FQGNSA. This CDR3 contains 15 residues. Trimming at V came to 4 bases and at J to 7 bases, leaving 13 bases not matched to a gene. Amplification in unsorted PBMC replicate PCRs started from around 300 ng DNA, which equals about 33,000 T cell genomes. Here immunoSEQ multiplex PCR was the method, and the copy in TCRdb shows in-frame clones only, minus some. The table includes about 490,000 clones, 70% to 80% detected once. This chain connects TRBV7-2 to TRBJ2-7; 7 positions match TRBD1. This TCR was sampled from a woman aged 40 to 50 in good health. Some clones in this sample may be carry-over from other donors' samples. The sample consisted of PBMCs. The CDR3 sequence is CASSSGQVGEWEQYF. The CDR3 coding sequence is TGTGCCAGCAGCTCTGGACAGGTCGGCGAGTGGGAGCAGTACTTC.